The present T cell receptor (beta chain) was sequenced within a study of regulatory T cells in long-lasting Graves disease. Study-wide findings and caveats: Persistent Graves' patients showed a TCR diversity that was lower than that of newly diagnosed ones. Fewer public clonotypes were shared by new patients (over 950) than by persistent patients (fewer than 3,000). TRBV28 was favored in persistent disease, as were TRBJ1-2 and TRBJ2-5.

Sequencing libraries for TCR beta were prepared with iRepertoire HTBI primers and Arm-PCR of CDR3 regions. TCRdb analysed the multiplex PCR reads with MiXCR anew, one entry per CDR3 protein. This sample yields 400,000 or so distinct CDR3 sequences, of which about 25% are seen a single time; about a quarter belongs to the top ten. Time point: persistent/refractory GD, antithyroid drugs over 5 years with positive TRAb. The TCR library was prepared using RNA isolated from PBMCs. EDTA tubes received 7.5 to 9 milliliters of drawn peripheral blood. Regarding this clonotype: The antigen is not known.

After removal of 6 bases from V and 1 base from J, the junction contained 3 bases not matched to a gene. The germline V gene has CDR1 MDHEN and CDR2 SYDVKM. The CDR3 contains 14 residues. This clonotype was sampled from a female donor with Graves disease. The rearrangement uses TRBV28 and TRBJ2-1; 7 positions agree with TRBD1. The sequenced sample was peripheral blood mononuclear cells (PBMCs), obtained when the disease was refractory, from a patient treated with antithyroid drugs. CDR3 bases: TGTGCCAGCAGGGGACAGCTATCCTACAATGAGCAGTTCTTC. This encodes CASRGQLSYNEQFF.